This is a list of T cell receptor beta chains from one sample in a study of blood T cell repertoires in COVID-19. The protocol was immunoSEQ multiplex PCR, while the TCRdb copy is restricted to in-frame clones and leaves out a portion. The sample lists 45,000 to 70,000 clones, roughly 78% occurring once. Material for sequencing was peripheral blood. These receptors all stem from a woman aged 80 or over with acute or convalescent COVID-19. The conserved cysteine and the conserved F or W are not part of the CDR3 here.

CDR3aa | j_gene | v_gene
ASYFGSYEQY | TRBJ2-7 | TRBV30
ASSDPSRSYT | TRBJ1-2 | TRBV18
ASSGSEGLVSKNTEAF | TRBJ1-1 | TRBV2
ASSQDLAGGTYEQY | TRBJ2-7 | TRBV3-1/TRBV3-2
ASSIIGREDGYT | TRBJ1-2 | TRBV19
ASSLKGQAAYEQY | TRBJ2-7 | TRBV27
ASADRGDWYGYT | TRBJ1-2 | TRBV19
ASSDDRGAYGYT | TRBJ1-2 | TRBV2
ASSAAGTRDYEQY | TRBJ2-7 | TRBV9
ASSYSRLGSHIQY | TRBJ2-4 | TRBV6-5